This TCR beta chain is drawn from a study of vaccination effects on CD4 cells after COVID-19. This clone has only a few counts. The antigen is undetermined. Only in-frame clones appear in the TCRdb table, and some are missing; sequencing was by immunoSEQ multiplex PCR. The sample lists more than 50,000 clones, over 60% occurring once. This CDR3 is built from 13 residues. Germline lookup yields CDR1 MNHEY and CDR2 SMNVEV (reference sequence). With 5 bases removed from V and 1 base from J, the gap between germline ends came to 8 bases. Study-wide results and limits: Within healthy vaccinees, only 1 of 255 vaccine-induced clones displayed cross-reactivity with common cold coronaviruses.

At the end of less than 12 days of culture, CD4+ T cells were isolated. J is TRBJ1-1 and V is TRBV27; D gene ambiguous. This sample comprised CD4+ T cells from PBMCs cultured without peptide, obtained before COVID-19 vaccination. The receptor was derived from a human donor who received a COVID-19 vaccine. The CDR3 here is CASSPRENTEAFF. DNA for the CDR3: TGTGCCAGCAGTCCCCGGGAGAACACTGAAGCTTTCTTT.